This TCR beta chain was obtained from a study of CD8 T cells in ankylosing spondylitis. Germline CDR1 SGDLS, CDR2 YYNGEE. J gave up 4 bases and V 2 bases, and 12 bases lay outside the gene matches. The CDR3 covers 16 residues. With molecular barcodes, quantitative 5'-RACE was used to make the TCR beta libraries. TCRdb independently ran MiXCR on the 5' RACE reads; one entry per CDR3 protein. The table has roughly 46,000 distinct CDR3 sequences, over 3.5% seen once. The table lists this clonotype with many counts. This clonotype originated in a female donor with ankylosing spondylitis or in good health (not recorded which). The gene calls are TRBV9 and TRBJ2-7, with 7 bases fitting TRBD1. The sample taken for sequencing was blood, either unsorted or a sorted T cell fraction (not recorded which). CDR3 amino acids: CASSVQGRDSPYEQYF. For the CDR3, the DNA is TGTGCCAGCAGCGTCCAAGGCCGGGACAGTCCATACGAGCAGTACTTC.